These 30 T cell receptor beta chains came from one sample sequenced in a study of cytomegalovirus exposure and HLA in healthy donors. PCR used 60 Vbeta primers and 13 Jbeta primers. Sequencing used immunoSEQ multiplex PCR; TCRdb keeps in-frame clones, though not all of them. The table lists 100,000 to 150,000 clones, 80% of them singletons. Source material: PBMCs. These receptor sequences come from a man aged 30-40 years in good health and CMV-seronegative.

This clone has just one count. The genes are TRBV11-2 and TRBJ2-1; 8 positions match TRBD1. Germline CDR1 SGHAT, CDR2 FQNNGV. V dropped 5 bases and J dropped 5; count of bases not matched to a gene: 8. The CDR3 runs 15 residues. The DNA for the CDR3 is TGTGCCAGCAGCCCGTACAGGGGGTCCCACAATGAGCAGTTCTTC. This sequence encodes CASSPYRGSHNEQFF.

This rearrangement joins TRBV7-9 to TRBJ1-5; no firm D call. Between the trimmed V and J ends, which lost 4 bases and 7 bases, there was a span of 8 bases. There are 12 residues in the CDR3. Germline CDR1 reads SEHNR; CDR2 reads FQNEAQ (reference sequence). DNA of the CDR3: TGTGCCAGCAGCTCACGGGGACAGCCCCAGCATTTT. This encodes CASSSRGQPQHF.

The genes are TRBV7-2 and TRBJ2-7; 7 nucleotides match TRBD2. CDR3 length: 15 residues. Germline V gives CDR1 SGHTA, CDR2 FQGNSA. J was trimmed by 7 bases and V by 3 bases; bases with no gene match: 12. This CDR3 reads CASSFFITGGREQYF. CDR3 in DNA: TGTGCCAGCAGCTTCTTCATCACGGGAGGCAGGGAGCAGTACTTC.

This clone was seen only once. The chain has TRBV9 and TRBJ1-4; the D is unclear. Trimming cost V 4 bases and J 0 bases, with 10 bases left between them. CDR1 and CDR2 from the germline V gene are SGDLS and YYNGEE. The CDR3 has 15 amino acids. In DNA form, the CDR3 reads TGTGCCAGCAGCCGGGGTCTAGCAACTAATGAAAAACTGTTTTTT. Protein product: CASSRGLATNEKLFF.

This sequence joins TRBV10-3 and TRBJ2-7; no clear D gene. Trimming took off 3 bases at V and 2 bases at J, with 8 bases between the two ends. Germline CDR1 ENHRY, CDR2 SYGVKD. This CDR3 has 13 residues. The CDR3 sequence: CAISEAPAYEQYF. DNA of the CDR3: TGTGCCATCAGTGAAGCCCCGGCCTACGAGCAGTACTTC.

The V call is TRBV4-1, the J call TRBJ2-1; 9 bases fit TRBD1. CDR1 and CDR2 from the germline V gene are MGHRA and YSYEKL. V trimming: 3 bases; J trimming: 11 bases; junction bases outside the gene matches: 14. The CDR3 runs to 16 residues. CDR3 in amino acids: CASSQPGQGLHHQQFF. CDR3 in DNA: TGCGCCAGCAGCCAGCCTGGACAGGGGCTTCACCATCAGCAGTTCTTC.

V gene TRBV30 combines with J gene TRBJ2-7, with 16 bases lining up with TRBD2. Germline values: CDR1 GTSNPN, CDR2 SVGIG (reference sequence). V was pared by 0 bases and J by 5 bases, with 4 bases of the junction left unmatched. The CDR3 runs to 16 residues. This CDR3 reads CAWSVGLAGGPNEQYF. For the CDR3, the DNA is TGTGCCTGGAGTGTGGGACTAGCGGGAGGGCCCAACGAGCAGTACTTC. The variable domain in full, completed from reference TRBV30 and TRBJ2-7, reads SQTIHQWPATLVQPVGSPLSLECTVEGTSNPNLYWYRQAAGRGLQLLFYSVGIGQISSEVPQNLSASRPQDRQFILSSKKLLLSDSGFYLCAWSVGLAGGPNEQYFGPGTRLTVT.

The V gene is TRBV5-6, the J gene TRBJ2-1, with 11 bases fitting TRBD2. V gave up 0 bases and J gave up 4 bases; unmatched junction bases: 3. Germline loops: CDR1 SGHDT, CDR2 YYEEEE. This CDR3 has 16 residues. The CDR3 DNA reads as TGTGCCAGCAGCTTGGCTAGCGGGAGGCTTTACAATGAGCAGTTCTTC. This encodes CASSLASGRLYNEQFF.

This clone was detected only a few times. The V gene is TRBV5-1, the J gene TRBJ2-7, with TRBD2 matching 8 bases. V lost 0 bases, J lost 3 bases, and 5 bases stayed unmatched. The germline V gene encodes CDR1 SGHRS and CDR2 YFSETQ. The CDR3 contains 15 residues. The CDR3 sequence: CASSLAATSGYEQYF. The CDR3 DNA sequence: TGCGCCAGCAGCTTGGCCGCCACTAGCGGCTACGAGCAGTACTTC.

This chain links TRBV16 with TRBJ2-7; 8 nucleotides match TRBD1. Germline V gene data show CDR1 as KGHSY and CDR2 as FQNENV. The CDR3 runs to 14 residues. The V gene end was trimmed by 4 bases and the J gene end by 5 bases; junction bases not matched to a gene: 7. In nucleotides, the CDR3 is TGTGCCAGCAGCCCACCCCAGGGGGCCCACGAGCAGTACTTC. It is translated as CASSPPQGAHEQYF. Combining the CDR3 with reference TRBV16 and TRBJ2-7 gives the whole variable domain GEEVAQTPKHLVRGEGQKAKLYCAPIKGHSYVFWYQQVLKNEFKFLISFQNENVFDETGMPKERFSAKCLPNSPCSLEIQATKLEDSAVYFCASSPPQGAHEQYFGPGTRLTVT.

The table lists this clone with a few counts. This chain links TRBV19 with TRBJ2-1; 7 nucleotides line up with TRBD2. The V segment lost 6 bases and the J segment 6 bases; nucleotides outside the gene matches: 5. Germline lookup yields CDR1 LNHDA and CDR2 SQIVND (reference sequence). CDR3 length: 13 amino acids. DNA of the CDR3: TGTGCCAGTAGCCCGACTAGCCTCAATGAGCAGTTCTTC. Amino acids: CASSPTSLNEQFF.

This clone was found a few times. This rearrangement joins TRBV7-2 to TRBJ2-1; 9 nucleotides match TRBD1. Germline CDR1 and CDR2: SGHTA and FQGNSA. This CDR3 has 14 residues. With V trimmed by 5 bases and J by 5 bases, 4 bases remained unmatched. The CDR3 region is CASSTWTGDNEQFF. Here the CDR3 DNA reads TGTGCCAGCAGCACCTGGACAGGGGACAATGAGCAGTTCTTC.

J is TRBJ2-3 and V is TRBV9, with 16 bases fitting TRBD2. The V gene's germline CDR1 is SGDLS and CDR2 YYNGEE. The CDR3 runs to 15 residues. Trimming removed 3 bases from V and 10 bases from J; junction bases left unmatched: 5. The CDR3 coding sequence is TGTGCCAGCAGCGGGGGACTAGCGGGAGGGCGCCCGCAGTATTTT. Residues: CASSGGLAGGRPQYF.

V and J are TRBV27 and TRBJ2-7; D is ambiguous. This CDR3 is 13 amino acids long. The V and J ends lost 3 bases and 1 base respectively, with 7 bases between them. Germline V CDR1 and CDR2: MNHEY, SMNVEV (reference sequence). This CDR3 reads CASSFPSSYEQYF. The CDR3 DNA follows: TGTGCCAGCAGTTTTCCGAGTTCCTACGAGCAGTACTTC.

The chain combines TRBV5-1 with TRBJ2-3; TRBD2 agrees at 10 bases. V shed 0 bases and J 3 bases; nucleotides not matched to a gene: 7. CDR3 size: 17 residues. CDR1 and CDR2 from the germline V gene are SGHRS and YFSETQ. The CDR3 loop is CASSLGASGSGTDTQYF. The CDR3 DNA reads as TGCGCCAGCAGCTTGGGCGCTAGCGGGAGCGGAACAGATACGCAGTATTTT.

A single count supports this clone. The chain uses TRBV7-2 and TRBJ2-7, with 7 bases aligning to TRBD2. The CDR3 covers 15 residues. Losses at the gene ends were 0 bases for V and 3 bases for J; bases not matched to a gene: 5. Per germline, CDR1 SGHTA and CDR2 FQGNSA. CDR3 sequence (DNA): TGTGCCAGCAGCTTAGCAGGGAGGGGAAGCTACGAGCAGTACTTC. This gives the protein CASSLAGRGSYEQYF.

The chain employs TRBV5-1 and TRBJ1-2; TRBD1 aligns across 7 bases. The CDR3 is made up of 15 amino acids. Trimming at V came to 3 bases and at J to 4 bases, leaving 9 bases not matched to a gene. Germline values: CDR1 SGHRS, CDR2 YFSETQ. The CDR3 here is CASSSRGQAPYGYTF. CDR3 DNA sequence: TGCGCCAGCAGCTCAAGAGGACAGGCCCCCTATGGCTACACCTTC.

The CDR3 region is CASLDRDSMNQPQHF. DNA for the CDR3: TGTGCCAGTTTGGACAGGGATAGTATGAATCAGCCCCAGCATTTT. The rearrangement uses TRBV2 and TRBJ1-5; TRBD1 aligns across 8 bases. In germline, CDR1 is SNHLY, CDR2 FYNNEI. CDR3 length: 15 amino acids. The junction had 11 bases not matched to a gene; V was cut back by 9 bases and J by 4 bases. The full variable domain, in which reference TRBV2 and TRBJ1-5 provide the parts outside the CDR3, is EPEVTQTPSHQVTQMGQEVILRCVPISNHLYFYWYRQILGQKVEFLVSFYNNEISEKSEIFDDQFSVERPDGSNFTLKIRSTKLEDSAMYFCASLDRDSMNQPQHFGDGTRLSIL.

The gene calls are TRBV13 and TRBJ2-1; TRBD2 is a possible D gene (5 bases). V lost 2 bases and J 7 bases, leaving 18 bases between the germline ends. The length of the CDR3 is 16 residues. Germline loops: CDR1 PRHDT, CDR2 FYEKMQ (reference sequence). The CDR3 loop is CASSLNYYATGNEQFF. DNA for the CDR3: TGTGCCAGCAGCTTAAATTACTACGCGACGGGAAATGAGCAGTTCTTC.

The chain carries TRBV28 and TRBJ2-3, with no clear D. CDR1 is MDHEN and CDR2 is SYDVKM in the germline V gene. This CDR3 is 17 amino acids long. V gave up 6 bases and J gave up 0 bases, with 19 bases separating them. Here the CDR3 DNA reads TGTGCCAGCAGCCAAAGTGGCCAGGCGAGAAGCACAGATACGCAGTATTTT. Amino acid sequence: CASSQSGQARSTDTQYF.

This clone was seen once. The chain joins TRBV5-1 to TRBJ2-7, with a possible D match to TRBD2 (6 bases). Germline V gene sequence: CDR1 SGHRS, CDR2 YFSETQ. The CDR3 consists of 17 residues. V was pared by 0 bases and J by 2 bases, with 18 bases between. CDR3 residues: CASSLAPGGEEPYEQYF. In nucleotides, the CDR3 is TGCGCCAGCAGCTTGGCTCCCGGGGGAGAGGAGCCCTACGAGCAGTACTTC. Looking up the rest from reference TRBV5-1 and TRBJ2-7 gives the full variable domain: KAGVTQTPRYLIKTRGQQVTLSCSPISGHRSVSWYQQTPGQGLQFLFEYFSETQRNKGNFPGRFSGRQFSNSRSEMNVSTLELGDSALYLCASSLAPGGEEPYEQYFGPGTRLTVT.

V gene TRBV13 combines with J gene TRBJ2-2; D possibly corresponds to TRBD2 (5 bases). The CDR3 is 13 residues long. Germline values: CDR1 PRHDT, CDR2 FYEKMQ (reference sequence). Deletions cut 1 base from V and 6 bases from J, with 6 bases between. For the CDR3, the DNA is TGTGCCAGCAGCTTAGCAGCGGCCGGGGAGCTGTTTTTT. Translating it yields CASSLAAAGELFF.

The chain recombines TRBV7-8 with TRBJ2-1, with D perhaps TRBD2 (5 bases). V gave up 2 bases and J gave up 2 bases, with 13 bases separating them. CDR3 length equals 16 residues. Germline V gene data show CDR1 as SGHVS and CDR2 as FQNEAQ. The CDR3 region is CASSLIGRRTYNEQFF. The CDR3 DNA sequence: TGTGCCAGCAGCTTAATAGGCAGGAGGACCTACAATGAGCAGTTCTTC.

This chain joins TRBV6-1 and TRBJ2-5; D gene ambiguous. Matching the DNA end better, TRBJ2-7 makes the J call doubtful. Germline V gene sequence: CDR1 MNHNS, CDR2 SASEGT. The CDR3 loop spans 14 amino acids. The CDR3 spells CASSDMRQAYEQYF. CDR3 DNA sequence: TGTGCCAGCAGTGATATGAGGCAAGCCTACGAGCAGTACTTC.

This clone was seen a single time. The rearrangement uses TRBV9 and TRBJ2-1, with D uncertain. The V and J ends lost 3 bases and 6 bases respectively, with 22 bases between them. The V gene's germline CDR1 is SGDLS and CDR2 YYNGEE. This CDR3 contains 17 residues. The CDR3 protein is CASSDGNALLKFNEQFF. The CDR3, as DNA: TGTGCCAGCAGCGACGGTAATGCCCTCCTTAAATTCAATGAGCAGTTCTTC.

This chain joins TRBV27 and TRBJ1-1; TRBD1 might be the D (6 bases). The V and J ends lost 5 bases and 3 bases respectively, with 22 bases between them. Germline lookup yields CDR1 MNHEY and CDR2 SMNVEV (reference sequence). The CDR3 totals 17 residues. CDR3 in amino acids: CASSTPTDSQVHTEAFF. The CDR3 DNA follows: TGTGCCAGCAGTACCCCAACGGACAGTCAGGTTCACACTGAAGCTTTCTTT.

The V call is TRBV30, the J call TRBJ1-2; TRBD1 agrees at 7 bases. Germline-derived CDR1 and CDR2 are GTSNPN and SVGIG (reference sequence). The CDR3 extends over 13 amino acids. Trimming cost V 1 base and J 5 bases; bases outside gene matches: 4. The CDR3 sequence: CAWSATGVYGYTF. Written as DNA, the CDR3 is TGTGCCTGGAGTGCCACAGGGGTTTATGGCTACACCTTC.

The V and J genes are TRBV6-1 and TRBJ2-5; D remains unclear. The germline CDR1 and CDR2 sequences are MNHNS and SASEGT. The CDR3 is 12 amino acids. The ends were cut back, 8 bases at V and 5 bases at J, with 12 bases in the middle. CDR3 amino acids: CASARIGETQYF. The DNA of the CDR3 is TGTGCCAGCGCCCGGATCGGGGAGACCCAGTACTTC.

DNA for the CDR3: TGTGCCAGCAGCCGAGGGACAGGGGGCTCCTACGAGCAGTACTTC. This sequence encodes CASSRGTGGSYEQYF. The chain has TRBV14 and TRBJ2-7; 11 bases are a match to TRBD1. Per the germline V gene, CDR1 is SGHDN and CDR2 is FVKESK. The trim removed 4 bases at V and 0 bases at J, leaving 2 bases unmatched. CDR3 length: 15 residues. The full variable domain, its missing parts supplied by reference TRBV14 and TRBJ2-7, is EAGVTQFPSHSVIEKGQTVTLRCDPISGHDNLYWYRRVMGKEIKFLLHFVKESKQDESGMPNNRFLAERTGGTYSTLKVQPAELEDSGVYFCASSRGTGGSYEQYFGPGTRLTVT.

This chain connects TRBV7-8 to TRBJ2-1; a weak D match, TRBD2 (5 bases). This CDR3 has 14 residues. Trimming left V 1 base short and J 15 bases short, with 19 bases between. The V gene's germline CDR1 is SGHVS and CDR2 FQNEAQ. The CDR3 DNA reads TGTGCCAGCAGCTTAGATTTCCAGAGGGAATGGGGGTTCTTC. Amino acids: CASSLDFQREWGFF.